The clone carrying this T cell receptor beta chain was recorded once. Researchers ran the PCR with 60 Vbeta and 13 Jbeta primers. Sequenced by immunoSEQ multiplex PCR; TCRdb stores in-frame clones only, minus some. The sample contains about 80,000 clones, approximately 67% of which appear only once. The data originate from a study of cytomegalovirus exposure and HLA in healthy donors. Germline CDR1 reads MDHEN; CDR2 reads SYDVKM. CDR3 length equals 15 residues. Trimming took 3 bases from V and 3 from J; bases not matched to a gene: 4. Sequencing used PBMCs. The receptor's source is a male donor in good health and CMV-seropositive. This chain joins TRBV28 and TRBJ2-2, with 7 positions matching TRBD1. CDR3 protein: CASSFYQGDTGELFF. The CDR3 coding sequence is TGTGCCAGCAGTTTCTATCAGGGGGACACCGGGGAGCTGTTTTTT.